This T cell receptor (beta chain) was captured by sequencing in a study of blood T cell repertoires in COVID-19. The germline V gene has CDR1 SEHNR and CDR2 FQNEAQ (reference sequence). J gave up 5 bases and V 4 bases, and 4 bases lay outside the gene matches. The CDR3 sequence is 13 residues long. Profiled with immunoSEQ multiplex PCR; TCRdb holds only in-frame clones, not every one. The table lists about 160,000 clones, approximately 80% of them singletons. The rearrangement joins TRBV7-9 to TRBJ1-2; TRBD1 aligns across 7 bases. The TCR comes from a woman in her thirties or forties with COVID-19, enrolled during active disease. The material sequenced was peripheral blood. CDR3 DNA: TGTGCCAGCAGCTCGGGGACAGAGTATGGCTACACCTTC. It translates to CASSSGTEYGYTF.